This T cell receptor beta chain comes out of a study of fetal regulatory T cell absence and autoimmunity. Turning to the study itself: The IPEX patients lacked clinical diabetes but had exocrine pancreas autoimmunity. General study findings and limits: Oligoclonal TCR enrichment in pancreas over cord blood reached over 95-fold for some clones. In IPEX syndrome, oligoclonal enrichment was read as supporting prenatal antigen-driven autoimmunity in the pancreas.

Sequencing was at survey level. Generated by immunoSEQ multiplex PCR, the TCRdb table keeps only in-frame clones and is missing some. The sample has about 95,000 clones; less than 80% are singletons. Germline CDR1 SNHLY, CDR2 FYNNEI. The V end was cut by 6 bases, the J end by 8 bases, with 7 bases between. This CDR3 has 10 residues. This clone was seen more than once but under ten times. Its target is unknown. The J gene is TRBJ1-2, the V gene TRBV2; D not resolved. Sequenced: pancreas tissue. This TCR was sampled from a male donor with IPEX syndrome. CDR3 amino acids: CASRETGYTF. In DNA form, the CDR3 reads TGTGCCAGCAGGGAGACAGGCTACACCTTC.